A single sample is the source of the 3 T cell receptor beta chains below, sequenced in a study of blood T cell repertoires in COVID-19. The assay was immunoSEQ multiplex PCR, and TCRdb's table has in-frame clones only and misses some. The sample holds more than 200,000 clones, around 85% seen once. The sequencing input was peripheral blood. Every receptor here comes from a woman between 40 and 50 years old with active or convalescent COVID-19.

CDR3 DNA: TGTGCCAGCAGCGTAGGCCCCGGTGCTGAAGCTTTCTTT. Residues: CASSVGPGAEAFF. The chain links TRBV9 to TRBJ1-1; D is ambiguous. The CDR3 covers 13 residues. V dropped 0 bases and J dropped 6 bases, with 9 bases sitting between them. Germline CDR1 and CDR2: SGDLS and YYNGEE.

This clone showed up just a few times. This chain links TRBV29-1 with TRBJ1-1; 12 bases are shared with TRBD1. The CDR3 covers 14 residues. The V segment lost 4 bases and the J segment 10 bases; nucleotides outside the gene matches: 10. Germline lookup yields CDR1 SQVTM and CDR2 ANQGSEA. DNA for the CDR3: TGCAGCGTTGGAGGGACAGGGGGCCACTGGCCAGCTTTCTTT. Protein sequence: CSVGGTGGHWPAFF. The full variable domain, rest sourced from reference TRBV29-1 and TRBJ1-1, is SAVISQKPSRDICQRGTSLTIQCQVDSQVTMMFWYRQQPGQSLTLIATANQGSEATYESGFVIDKFPISRPNLTFSTLTVSNMSPEDSSIYLCSVGGTGGHWPAFFGQGTRLTVV.

This chain connects TRBV5-1 to TRBJ2-2; D is perhaps TRBD2 (6 bases). Germline values: CDR1 SGHRS, CDR2 YFSETQ. The CDR3 extends over 16 amino acids. Deletions cut 0 bases from V and 5 bases from J, with 14 bases between. In DNA, the CDR3 is TGCGCCAGCAGCTTGGAGAACCCGGGGAGGACCGGGGAGCTGTTTTTT. It is translated as CASSLENPGRTGELFF.